These T cell receptor beta chains were read from a single sample in a study of blood T cell repertoires in COVID-19. Assay: immunoSEQ multiplex PCR; the TCRdb copy retains only in-frame clones and omits some. Of 250,000 to 300,000 clones listed, roughly 89% were seen once; the top ten hold 4.6%. Input material: peripheral blood. The receptors stem from a woman aged 40 to 50 who had recovered from COVID-19. Both conserved end residues are part of each CDR3. D genes are given only for firm matches. Clone size, where shown, is once, few, many, or a class for clones that have expanded.

>.|TRBD2|TRBV27|TRBJ2-7
TGTGCCAGCAGTTTAGCGGGGGGACTCGGCGAGCAGTACTTC
CASSLAGGLGEQYF
>.|TRBD1|TRBV25-1|TRBJ2-7
TGTGCCAGCAGTAGCCGGGACAGGGTCGAGCAGTACTTC
CASSSRDRVEQYF
>.|TRBD1|TRBV6-5|TRBJ1-6
TGTGCCAGCAGTTACGGACAGGGGGCCGCATCACCCCTCCACTTT
CASSYGQGAASPLHF
>.|TRBD1|TRBV5-1|TRBJ1-5
TGCGCCAGCAGCTTAACAGGGGGCGGCAATCAGCCCCAGCATTTT
CASSLTGGGNQPQHF
>.|.|TRBV6-5|TRBJ2-4
TGTGCCAGCAGCTCGCGACAGGTGGGTTGGAACATTCAGTACTTC
CASSSRQVGWNIQYF
>few|.|TRBV6-5|TRBJ2-1
TGTGCCAGCAGAGGACAGCTCAATGAGCAGTTCTTC
CASRGQLNEQFF
>few|TRBD2|TRBV11-3|TRBJ2-2
TGTGCCAGCAGCTTAGGTCTAGCGGGACCCGGGGAGCTGTTTTTT
CASSLGLAGPGELFF
>.|TRBD2|TRBV7-6|TRBJ2-2
TGTGCCAGCAGCCCCAAGACTAGCGGGGGTACCGGGGAGCTGTTTTTT
CASSPKTSGGTGELFF
>.|TRBD1|TRBV18|TRBJ1-1
TGTGCCAGCTCACCCTTTGACAGGGATGGATGGAACACTGAAGCTTTCTTT
CASSPFDRDGWNTEAFF
>.|.|TRBV7-4|TRBJ1-6
TGTGCCAGCAGCTTTCTTTTTCCCCTCCACTTT
CASSFLFPLHF
>.|.|TRBV19|TRBJ1-4
TGTGCCAGTAGCCCCGGGGACATTGCTAATGAAAAACTGTTTTTT
CASSPGDIANEKLFF
>.|TRBD2|TRBV5-6|TRBJ2-3
TGTGCCAGCAGCTTAACACTAGCGGGGGGGCCAGATACGCAGTATTTT
CASSLTLAGGPDTQYF
>.|TRBD1|TRBV5-4|TRBJ1-1
TGTGCCAGCAGGAAGACAGGGGCCTTGAACACTGAAGCTTTCTTT
CASRKTGALNTEAFF
>once|.|TRBV5-6|TRBJ2-5
TGTGCCAGCAGCTTGGAGACAGGAAAGACCCAGTACTTC
CASSLETGKTQYF
>.|TRBD1|TRBV9|TRBJ2-2
TGTGCCAGCAGCGTAGCAGGGGGTAGGCACACCGGGGAGCTGTTTTTT
CASSVAGGRHTGELFF
>.|.|TRBV15|TRBJ2-2
TGTGCCACCAGCAGAGCCGGGTCGAACACCGGGGAGCTGTTTTTT
CATSRAGSNTGELFF
>.|.|TRBV11-3|TRBJ2-3
TGTGCCAGCAGCTTGGGGGGAGTGGGCACAGATACGCAGTATTTT
CASSLGGVGTDTQYF
>few|.|TRBV13|TRBJ1-1
TGTGCCAGCAGCTTAGAACAGAACACTGAAGCTTTCTTT
CASSLEQNTEAFF
>.|TRBD2|TRBV9|TRBJ2-1
TGTGCCAGCAGCGTTAGCGGGGGGGCAAACTACAATGAGCAGTTCTTC
CASSVSGGANYNEQFF
>.|TRBD1|TRBV6-2/TRBV6-3|TRBJ1-5
TGTGCCAGCAGTGGGGACAGGGCAGTTAATCAGCCCCAGCATTTT
CASSGDRAVNQPQHF
>.|TRBD1|TRBV19|TRBJ1-2
TGTGCCAGCACTACCGGGACAGGGAGTATCTATGGCTACACCTTC
CASTTGTGSIYGYTF
>.|TRBD2|TRBV27|TRBJ2-3
TGTGCCAGCAGTTATGGACTAGCGGGGACCACAGATACGCAGTATTTT
CASSYGLAGTTDTQYF
>.|.|TRBV11-3|TRBJ2-1
TGTGCCAGCAGCCCTATGTCGGGGGTAGTCCACAATGAGCAGTTCTTC
CASSPMSGVVHNEQFF
>.|.|TRBV2|TRBJ2-1
TGTGCCAGCACTTCAGACATCAATGAGCAGTTCTTC
CASTSDINEQFF
>.|.|TRBV7-2|TRBJ1-5
TGTGCCAGCTCGACCCAAGGGGATCAGCCCCAGCATTTT
CASSTQGDQPQHF
>.|TRBD2|TRBV11-2|TRBJ2-1
TGTGCCAGCACCAAGTCGCGGGGGAACAATGAGCAGTTCTTC
CASTKSRGNNEQFF
>.|.|TRBV30|TRBJ2-7
TGTGCCTGGAGTTCAGGGGCGCTGGTTCGTTACGAGCAGTACTTC
CAWSSGALVRYEQYF
>.|.|TRBV19|TRBJ1-3
TGTGCCACACAGGGTCGCCCTGGAAACACCATATATTTT
CATQGRPGNTIYF
>.|.|TRBV24-1|TRBJ2-7
TGTGCCACCAGTGATTTGATGCAGGGTTACGAGCAGTACTTC
CATSDLMQGYEQYF
>.|.|TRBV30|TRBJ2-1
TGTGCCTGGGGTGTGAGGGGGGAGCAGTTCTTC
CAWGVRGEQFF
>.|.|TRBV21-1|TRBJ2-1
TGTGCCAGCAGCAAAGTTCCCGGGGGGTGCGATGAGCAGTTCTTC
CASSKVPGGCDEQFF
>.|.|TRBV19|TRBJ2-3
TGTGCCAGTACCGTATTGGGAGGTTCGGCAGATACGCAGTATTTT
CASTVLGGSADTQYF
>.|.|TRBV5-1|TRBJ2-3
TGCGCCAGCAGCTTGGGGTTCTCCGGGGATACGCAGTATTTT
CASSLGFSGDTQYF
>.|TRBD2|TRBV10-1|TRBJ2-1
TGCGCCAGCAGTGAGGGGACGGGAGGGGTTGAGCAGTTCTTC
CASSEGTGGVEQFF
>.|.|TRBV19|TRBJ2-7
TGTGCCAGTAGTATTGACAGACAGCCCTACGAGCAGTACTTC
CASSIDRQPYEQYF
>once|TRBD2|TRBV24-1|TRBJ2-1
TGTGCCATCGCTAGCGGGAGTCTCGATGAGCAGTTCTTC
CAIASGSLDEQFF
>.|.|TRBV5-1|TRBJ1-2
TGCGCCAGCAGCAACTCTTACCGGGGGGACTATGGCTACACCTTC
CASSNSYRGDYGYTF
>.|.|TRBV7-8|TRBJ2-1
TGTGCCAGCAGCACGGACAGTAACAATGAGCAGTTCTTC
CASSTDSNNEQFF
>once|.|TRBV7-9|TRBJ2-3
TGTGCCAGCGGAACCCATGCCCCGGGTACGCAGTATTTT
CASGTHAPGTQYF
>.|TRBD2|TRBV27|TRBJ2-3
TGTGCCAGCAGGAGGGGGACTAGCGGGGAGACAGATACGCAGTATTTT
CASRRGTSGETDTQYF
>.|TRBD2|TRBV29-1|TRBJ2-2
TGCAGCGTTGGTACTAGCGGGTTGAGCGGGGAGCTGTTTTTT
CSVGTSGLSGELFF
>.|TRBD1|TRBV10-3|TRBJ2-7
TGTGCCATCAGTAGACAGGGGGAAGCGTACGAGCAGTACTTC
CAISRQGEAYEQYF
>.|TRBD1|TRBV2|TRBJ1-1
TGTGCCAGCAGTGAAACCATTGGGACAGGGTTTACGTTCACTGAAGCTTTCTTT
CASSETIGTGFTFTEAFF
>.|TRBD2|TRBV7-2|TRBJ2-1
TGTGCCAGCAGCTTATACCTAGCGGGGGGATACAATGAGCAGTTCTTC
CASSLYLAGGYNEQFF
>.|.|TRBV2|TRBJ1-2
TGTGCCAGCCGGGGGAACTATGGCTACACCTTC
CASRGNYGYTF
>.|TRBD1|TRBV7-8|TRBJ1-1
TGTGCCAGCATAACCGGGACAGGGGCGAACACTGAAGCTTTCTTT
CASITGTGANTEAFF
>.|.|TRBV13|TRBJ2-2
TGTGCCAGCAGCTTAGCCTCCGGGGAGCTGTTTTTT
CASSLASGELFF
>.|.|TRBV27|TRBJ1-1
TGTGCCAGCGGGAAACAGGGCCAGGTTTTCACTGAAGCTTTCTTT
CASGKQGQVFTEAFF
>.|TRBD1|TRBV25-1|TRBJ2-1
TGTGCCAGCAGTGTCGGAGGACAGGCCCCCCATGAGCAGTTCTTC
CASSVGGQAPHEQFF